Following are 13 T cell receptor beta chains from one sample sequenced in a study of neurological immune-mediated disorders. TCRdb redid the calling of the 5' RACE reads with MiXCR, one entry per CDR3 protein. The data contain 45,000 to 65,000 distinct CDR3 sequences, roughly 4.3% of them singletons. Sequencing was done on a sample of PBMCs. Every receptor here comes from a man between 50 and 59 years old with multiple sclerosis.

The V call is TRBV10-3, the J call TRBJ2-7; D could derive from TRBD1 or TRBD2 (5 bases each). V dropped 7 bases and J dropped 7 bases, with 17 bases sitting between them. Germline V gene lookup returns CDR1 ENHRY and CDR2 SYGVKD. The CDR3 contains 13 residues. The CDR3 spells CAINPRGTQEQYF. The CDR3 coding sequence is TGTGCCATCAATCCTAGAGGGACCCAAGAGCAGTACTTC.

This clonotype came up many times. The chain joins TRBV6-5 to TRBJ1-2; 8 bases map to TRBD1. Germline V lookup: CDR1 MNHEY, CDR2 SVGAGI. The length of the CDR3 is 13 residues. With V trimmed by 4 bases and J by 4 bases, 2 bases remained unmatched. The CDR3 sequence: CASSLTGAYGYTF. DNA for the CDR3: TGTGCCAGCAGTTTGACAGGGGCCTATGGCTACACCTTC.

This clonotype was seen many times. The chain employs TRBV4-1 and TRBJ2-7; D unresolved. The CDR3 is 13 residues long. The ends were cut back, 1 base at V and 3 bases at J, with 7 bases in the middle. CDR1 and CDR2 (germline): MGHRA, YSYEKL. The CDR3 DNA sequence: TGCGCCAGCAGCCAAGTCCGTGACTACGAGCAGTACTTC. It codes for CASSQVRDYEQYF.

This clonotype was observed a handful of times. CDR3 sequence (DNA): TGTGCCAGCAGCGTAGACCAGACAGTCTCCTACGAGCAGTACTTC. It translates to CASSVDQTVSYEQYF. The rearrangement joins TRBV9 to TRBJ2-7; D perhaps matches TRBD1 (5 bases). CDR3 length equals 15 residues. The germline CDR1 and CDR2 sequences are SGDLS and YYNGEE. Trimming left V 0 bases short and J 0 bases short, with 10 bases between.

This clonotype was counted at least ten times. This chain joins TRBV20-1 and TRBJ2-3; 13 bases agree with TRBD2. Unmatched junction bases numbered 4, after V lost 6 bases and J lost 1 base. The germline V gene has CDR1 DFQATT and CDR2 SNEGSKA (reference sequence). This CDR3 spans 15 amino acids. In DNA form, the CDR3 reads TGCAGTGCATCCGGGACTAGCGGGGGCACAGATACGCAGTATTTT. Translating it yields CSASGTSGGTDTQYF.

Concerning this clonotype: It may be a read error: a sequence one base away is much more abundant. The chain links TRBV10-3 to TRBJ2-7, with D unclear. The CDR3 has 14 amino acids. Trimming pared 0 bases from V and 5 bases from J, leaving 11 bases between. CDR1 ENHRY and CDR2 SYGVKD come from the germline V gene. The CDR3 here is CAISESGKAHEQYF. The DNA of the CDR3 is TGTGCCATCAGTGAGTCAGGTAAGGCCCACGAGCAGTACTTC.

The sample holds many counts of this clonotype. This chain joins TRBV20-1 and TRBJ2-4; D gene unclear. The V gene lost 4 bases and the J gene lost 2 bases, with 3 bases spanning the gap. The germline CDR1 and CDR2 sequences are DFQATT and SNEGSKA (reference sequence). The CDR3 length is 11 residues. The DNA of the CDR3 is TGCAGTGCTACCTCCAAAAACATTCAGTACTTC. Translating gives CSATSKNIQYF.

For this clonotype: At one end the junction does not follow the germline gene, possibly because of a read error. The chain uses TRBV25-1 and TRBJ1-6; possible D gene TRBD1, 6 bases. Germline V lookup: CDR1 MGHDK, CDR2 SYGVNS. The CDR3 runs 15 residues. CDR3 nucleotides: TGTGCCAGCAGTTACCGAACCGGGACAATGTCACCCCTCAACTTT. This codes for CASSYRTGTMSPLNF.

Regarding this clonotype: The germline gene is not matched at one end of the junction; a read error may be the cause. The chain recombines TRBV5-5 with TRBJ2-7; no definite D call. The CDR3 is 11 amino acids. Germline CDR1 SGHKS, CDR2 YYEKEE (reference sequence). CDR3 sequence (DNA): TGTGCCAGCAGCTTCGGGCCCGAGCAGTACTTT. Residues: CASSFGPEQYF.

The chain employs TRBV20-1 and TRBJ1-5; TRBD1 is a possible D gene (6 bases). This CDR3 is 15 amino acids long. V gave up 1 base and J gave up 2 bases, with 12 bases separating them. Germline loops: CDR1 DFQATT, CDR2 SNEGSKA (reference sequence). The CDR3 is CSARGEGGRNQPQHF. CDR3 coding DNA: TGCAGTGCTAGAGGGGAGGGGGGGCGCAATCAGCCCCAGCATTTT.

This clonotype was counted between two and nine times. V and J are TRBV20-1 and TRBJ2-1, with 11 bases fitting TRBD2. This CDR3 comprises 13 residues. The trim removed 4 bases at V and 7 bases at J, leaving 3 bases unmatched. Per the germline V gene, CDR1 is DFQATT and CDR2 is SNEGSKA (reference sequence). CDR3 protein: CSAIAGGPNEQFF. The CDR3 coding sequence is TGCAGTGCTATAGCGGGAGGGCCAAATGAGCAGTTCTTC.

A word on this clonotype: Mismatch with germline at one junction end may stem from a read error. The chain uses TRBV4-1 and TRBJ1-5; 8 bases are a match to TRBD1. Germline-derived CDR1 and CDR2 are MGHRA and YSYEKL. The CDR3 totals 16 residues. CDR3 sequence reads: CASSHTDRGSNQPQNF. The CDR3 DNA reads TGCGCCAGCAGCCATACCGACAGGGGTAGCAATCAGCCCCAGAATTTT.

This clonotype was counted only a few times. This may be a read error, as it is one base from a much larger clone. This CDR3 reads CASSLAGPGERTF. In DNA, the CDR3 is TGCGCCAGCAGCTTGGCGGGCCCAGGGGAAAGAACCTTC. The chain uses TRBV5-1 and TRBJ1-2, with D perhaps matching TRBD1 (6 bases). Germline V gene sequence: CDR1 SGHRS, CDR2 YFSETQ. The CDR3 consists of 13 residues. Trimming shortened V by 0 bases and J by 14 bases, and 17 bases separated the two germline ends.